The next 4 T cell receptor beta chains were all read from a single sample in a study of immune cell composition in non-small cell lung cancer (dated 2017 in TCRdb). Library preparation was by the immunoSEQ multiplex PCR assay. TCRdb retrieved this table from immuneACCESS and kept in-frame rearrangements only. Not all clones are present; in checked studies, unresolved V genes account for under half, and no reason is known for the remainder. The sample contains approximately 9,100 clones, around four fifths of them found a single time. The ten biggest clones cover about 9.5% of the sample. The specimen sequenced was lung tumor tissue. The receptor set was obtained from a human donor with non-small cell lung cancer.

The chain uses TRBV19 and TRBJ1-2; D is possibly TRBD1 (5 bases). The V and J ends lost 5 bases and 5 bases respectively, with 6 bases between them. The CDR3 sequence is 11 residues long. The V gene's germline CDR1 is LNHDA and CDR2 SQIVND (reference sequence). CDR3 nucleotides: TGTGCCAGTAGTCAGGGTTATGGCTACACCTTC. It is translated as CASSQGYGYTF.

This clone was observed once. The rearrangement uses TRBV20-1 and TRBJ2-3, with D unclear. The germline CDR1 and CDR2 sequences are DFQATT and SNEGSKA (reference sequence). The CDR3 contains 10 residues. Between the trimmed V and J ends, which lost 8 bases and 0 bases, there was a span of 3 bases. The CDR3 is CSISTDTQYF. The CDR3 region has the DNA TGCAGTATCAGCACAGATACGCAGTATTTT.

The CDR3 reads CASRGGRGEQYF. The DNA for the CDR3 is TGTGCCTCGCGGGGGGGGCGGGGCGAGCAGTACTTC. The rearrangement uses TRBV2 and TRBJ2-7; TRBD2 agrees at 9 bases. With 11 bases clipped from V and 6 bases from J, the junction kept 8 bases outside the gene matches. Germline assignment: CDR1 SNHLY and CDR2 FYNNEI. The CDR3 is made up of 12 amino acids. Supplemented by reference TRBV2 and TRBJ2-7, the full variable domain reads EPEVTQTPSHQVTQMGQEVILRCVPISNHLYFYWYRQILGQKVEFLVSFYNNEISEKSEIFDDQFSVERPDGSNFTLKIRSTKLEDSAMYFCASRGGRGEQYFGPGTRLTVT.

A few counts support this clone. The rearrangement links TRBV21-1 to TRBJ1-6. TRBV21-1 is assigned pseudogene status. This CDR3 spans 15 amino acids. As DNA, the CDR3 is TGTGCCAGCAGCAAAGCGCTATGGTATAATTCACCCCTCCACTTT. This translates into CASSKALWYNSPLHF.